This TCR beta chain comes out of a study of blood T cell repertoires in COVID-19. Looking at the study overall: The United States, Italy and Spain were the sources of the acute and convalescent COVID-19 samples. T cells, B-cell-depleted T cells, or PBMCs supplied cDNA or gDNA.

Original analysis: Reference gene primer amplification gave estimated nucleated cell counts. The data were produced by immunoSEQ multiplex PCR, yet TCRdb's version contains in-frame clones alone and is incomplete. V, J and clone size reflect that table, while D and trimming were determined from the DNA. This table has about 390,000 clones, approximately 89% appearing once. The Seattle patients, enrolled during active infection, were followed longitudinally. This CDR3 is 17 amino acids long. V dropped 0 bases and J dropped 0 bases, with 12 bases sitting between them. Germline assignment: CDR1 KGHSH and CDR2 LQKENI.

The TCR sequence derives from a woman in her sixties with COVID-19, enrolled during active disease. The material sequenced was peripheral blood. The J gene is TRBJ1-5, the V gene TRBV18, with D perhaps matching TRBD1 (5 bases). CDR3 nucleotide sequence: TGTGCCAGCTCACCACCAGTAGGGGCCCTTAGCAATCAGCCCCAGCATTTT. Amino acids: CASSPPVGALSNQPQHF.